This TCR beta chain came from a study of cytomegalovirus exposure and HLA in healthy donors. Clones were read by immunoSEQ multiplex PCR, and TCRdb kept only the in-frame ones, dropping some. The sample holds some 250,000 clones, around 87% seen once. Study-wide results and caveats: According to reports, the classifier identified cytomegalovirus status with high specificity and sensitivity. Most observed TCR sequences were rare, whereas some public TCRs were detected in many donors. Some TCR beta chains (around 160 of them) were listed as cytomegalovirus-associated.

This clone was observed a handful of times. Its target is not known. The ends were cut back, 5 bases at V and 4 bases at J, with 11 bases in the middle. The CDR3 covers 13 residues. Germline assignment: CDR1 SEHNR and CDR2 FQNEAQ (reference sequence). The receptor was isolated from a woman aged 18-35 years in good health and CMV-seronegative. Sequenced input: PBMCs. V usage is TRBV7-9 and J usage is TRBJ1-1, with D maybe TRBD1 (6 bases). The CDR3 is CASSRRGATEAFF. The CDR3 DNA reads TGTGCCAGCAGCCGCAGGGGCGCCACTGAAGCTTTCTTT.